This T cell receptor (beta chain) was recorded in a study of T cell responses to AZD1222 COVID-19 vaccine. This clone is a singleton in its sample. Trimming took off 1 base at V and 4 bases at J, with 14 bases between the two ends. Germline V gene lookup returns CDR1 SGHNT and CDR2 YYREEE (reference sequence). The CDR3 totals 15 residues. Assay: immunoSEQ multiplex PCR; the TCRdb copy retains only in-frame clones and omits some. This table has 130,000 to 150,000 clones, about 90% appearing once. The clonotype comes from an adult in good health. The rearrangement links TRBV5-4 to TRBJ1-2; D not certain. The sample in question was peripheral blood, obtained on day 0 of AZD1222 vaccination. In DNA, the CDR3 is TGTGCCAGCAGCTTGAACGTAGGGCCTGGCTATGGCTACACCTTC. Amino acid sequence: CASSLNVGPGYGYTF.